The 12 T cell receptor beta chains below all came from one sample that was sequenced in a study of blood T cell repertoires in COVID-19. The assay was immunoSEQ multiplex PCR, and TCRdb's table has in-frame clones only and misses some. The table lists roughly 68,000 clones, 91% of them singletons. Specimen: peripheral blood. These TCRs come from a man between 40 and 49 years old with COVID-19, enrolled during active disease.

The chain uses TRBV7-9 and TRBJ2-7; 10 positions agree with TRBD1. Germline V lookup: CDR1 SEHNR, CDR2 FQNEAQ (reference sequence). The CDR3 contains 13 residues. V shed 7 bases and J 5 bases; nucleotides not matched to a gene: 5. The CDR3 loop is CASTRTGGDEQYF. The CDR3 coding sequence is TGTGCCAGCACCCGGACAGGGGGGGACGAGCAGTACTTC.

This clone was detected once. The chain couples TRBV19 to TRBJ1-5; the D is unclear. CDR3 size: 13 residues. CDR1 is LNHDA and CDR2 is SQIVND in the germline V gene (reference sequence). V was shortened by 6 bases and J by 0 bases, with 6 bases between the two germline ends. CDR3 region: CASSVHSNQPQHF. CDR3 bases: TGTGCCAGTAGCGTACATAGCAATCAGCCCCAGCATTTT.

The gene calls are TRBV5-1 and TRBJ2-1; TRBD2 matches at 14 bases. The CDR3 has 16 residues. Germline CDR1 SGHRS, CDR2 YFSETQ. J gave up 8 bases and V 1 base, and 5 bases lay outside the gene matches. The CDR3 reads CASSLQGLAGVDEQFF. The CDR3, as DNA: TGCGCCAGCAGCTTGCAGGGACTAGCGGGGGTGGATGAGCAGTTCTTC.

V is TRBV5-6 and J is TRBJ2-1, with TRBD2 matching 13 bases. V was pared by 1 base and J by 1 base, with 5 bases of the junction left unmatched. The V gene's germline CDR1 is SGHDT and CDR2 YYEEEE. The CDR3 covers 18 residues. In DNA form, the CDR3 reads TGTGCCAGCAGCTTGACTAGCGGGGGGGCCGTTTCCTACAATGAGCAGTTCTTC. Residues: CASSLTSGGAVSYNEQFF.

This clone has a handful of counts. V and J are TRBV7-8 and TRBJ1-2; weak D call: TRBD1 (5 bases). Germline CDR1 reads SGHVS; CDR2 reads FQNEAQ. V was cut by 5 bases and J by 6 bases, with 19 bases left in between. CDR3 length: 15 residues. The CDR3 nucleotides are TGTGCCAGCAGCCTCCGGCCGGGACTCGGGGATGGCTACACCTTC. Its protein product is CASSLRPGLGDGYTF.

The rearrangement links TRBV2 to TRBJ2-7, with a possible D match to TRBD1 (6 bases). V was clipped by 4 bases and J by 4 bases, with 11 bases between them. CDR1 and CDR2 from the germline V gene are SNHLY and FYNNEI. CDR3 size: 13 residues. CDR3 nucleotide sequence: TGTGCCAGCAGTGGCAACAGGGCGTACGAGCAGTACTTC. Its translation: CASSGNRAYEQYF.

This chain uses TRBV5-1 with TRBJ2-1; TRBD2 agrees at 13 bases. The CDR3 is 15 residues long. V was pared by 6 bases and J by 5 bases, with 5 bases of the junction left unmatched. Germline-derived CDR1 and CDR2 are SGHRS and YFSETQ. This CDR3 reads CASTQTSGGHNEQFF. CDR3 sequence (DNA): TGCGCCAGCACCCAGACTAGCGGGGGGCACAATGAGCAGTTCTTC. The full variable domain, in which reference TRBV5-1 and TRBJ2-1 provide the parts outside the CDR3, is KAGVTQTPRYLIKTRGQQVTLSCSPISGHRSVSWYQQTPGQGLQFLFEYFSETQRNKGNFPGRFSGRQFSNSRSEMNVSTLELGDSALYLCASTQTSGGHNEQFFGPGTRLTVL.

V and J are TRBV4-1 and TRBJ2-7, with no clear D. V was cut by 1 base and J by 2 bases, with 15 bases left in between. Germline-derived CDR1 and CDR2 are MGHRA and YSYEKL. The CDR3 runs 16 residues. CDR3 nucleotides: TGCGCCAGCAGCCAAGGGTGGGCAGGTACTGCCTACGAGCAGTACTTC. This translates into CASSQGWAGTAYEQYF.

The chain links TRBV7-9 to TRBJ2-7, with D perhaps TRBD1 (6 bases). In germline, CDR1 is SEHNR, CDR2 FQNEAQ (reference sequence). This CDR3 spans 15 amino acids. V lost 5 bases to trimming and J lost 4 bases, with 18 bases between them. CDR3 amino acids: CASSTGTGNGYEQYF. DNA for the CDR3: TGTGCCAGCAGCACAGGGACCGGGAATGGGTACGAGCAGTACTTC.

The rearrangement uses TRBV3-1 (or the pseudogene TRBV3-2) and TRBJ2-1; a weak D match, TRBD1 (5 bases). Per germline, CDR1 LGHDT and CDR2 YNNKEL (reference sequence). The CDR3 contains 12 residues. Trimming removed 5 bases from V and 5 bases from J, with 7 bases in between. CDR3 amino acids: CASSNRNNEQFF. The CDR3 DNA follows: TGTGCCAGCAGCAACAGGAACAATGAGCAGTTCTTC.

This chain uses TRBV2 with TRBJ2-7, with 10 bases aligning to TRBD2. CDR1 and CDR2 (germline): SNHLY, FYNNEI. The V segment lost 3 bases and the J segment 5 bases; nucleotides outside the gene matches: 7. There are 15 residues in the CDR3. CDR3 DNA: TGTGCCAGCAGTGAGTCAGCGGGGGGGGTCGACGAGCAGTACTTC. This encodes CASSESAGGVDEQYF.

The CDR3 loop reads CASRSQGSSYTQYF. The DNA for the CDR3 is TGTGCCAGCAGATCTCAGGGGTCCTCGTATACGCAGTATTTT. The rearrangement joins TRBV5-6 to TRBJ2-3, with D possibly matching TRBD1 (6 bases). There are 14 residues in the CDR3. Germline V gene sequence: CDR1 SGHDT, CDR2 YYEEEE. V lost 5 bases, J lost 7 bases, and 17 bases lay in between.